This T cell receptor beta chain was sequenced during a study of PD-L1 blockade in urothelial cancer. The wider study: In the patient group, twenty-five of 29 were males with bladder-origin urothelial cancer.

This CDR3 has 14 residues. The ends were cut back, 4 bases at V and 4 bases at J, with 13 bases in the middle. CDR1 is ENHRY, CDR2 SYGVKD, per germline. Using immunoSEQ multiplex PCR, the repertoire was profiled, and TCRdb retains in-frame clones only, with some absent. The data show 100,000 to 150,000 clones, about 82% seen once. Time point meaning: peripheral blood 6 weeks after treatment start. The source of this sequence is a man aged 50 to 60 with urothelial cancer. The starting material was PBMCs, obtained around atezolizumab (anti-PD-L1) treatment. The chain links TRBV10-3 to TRBJ2-5; tentatively, D is TRBD2 (6 bases). The CDR3 DNA reads as TGTGCCATCAGTGGGGGGGACGGGGCAGAGACCCAGTACTTC. Translation: CAISGGDGAETQYF.